This T cell receptor beta chain was sequenced for a study of PD-1 blockade in mismatch repair-deficient tumors. Turning to the study itself: Patients had around 11 mismatch repair-deficient cancer types and were previously treated and progressing. General observations from the study: After pembrolizumab, tumor-resident clones rose rapidly, then generally contracted before radiologic responses.

The germline CDR1 and CDR2 sequences are SGHNT and YENEEA. The CDR3 has 12 amino acids. V lost 6 bases and J lost 2, with 8 bases in between. Sequenced by immunoSEQ multiplex PCR; TCRdb stores in-frame clones only, minus some. The table lists tens of thousands of clones, roughly 88% of them singletons. Of note for this clone: The antigen is not known.

All patients were mismatch repair deficient, assessed by either PCR or immunohistochemistry. TCRs were sequenced from a few patients responding to pembrolizumab. The sequence derives from an adult with mismatch repair-deficient cancer. The input for sequencing was peripheral blood, taken 52 weeks after starting pembrolizumab. The chain has TRBV11-3 and TRBJ2-7, with D hard to call. The CDR3 loop is CASRQRTYEQYF. The CDR3 nucleotides are TGTGCCAGCAGGCAGAGAACCTACGAGCAGTACTTC.